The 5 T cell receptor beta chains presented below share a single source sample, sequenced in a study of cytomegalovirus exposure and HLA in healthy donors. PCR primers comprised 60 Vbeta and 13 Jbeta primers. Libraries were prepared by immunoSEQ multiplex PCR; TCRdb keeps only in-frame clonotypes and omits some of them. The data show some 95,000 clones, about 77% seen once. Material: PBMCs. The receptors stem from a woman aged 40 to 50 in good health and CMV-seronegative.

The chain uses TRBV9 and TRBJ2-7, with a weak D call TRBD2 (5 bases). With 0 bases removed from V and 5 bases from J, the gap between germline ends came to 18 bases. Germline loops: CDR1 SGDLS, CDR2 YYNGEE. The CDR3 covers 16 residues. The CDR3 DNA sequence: TGTGCCAGCAGCGTAGTTCCTAGCCCAGGACCCCACGAGCAGTACTTC. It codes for CASSVVPSPGPHEQYF.

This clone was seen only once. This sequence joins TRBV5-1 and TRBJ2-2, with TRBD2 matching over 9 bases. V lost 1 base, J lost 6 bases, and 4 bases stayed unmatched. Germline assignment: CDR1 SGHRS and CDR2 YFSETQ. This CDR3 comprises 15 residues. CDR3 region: CASSLMRGGPGELFF. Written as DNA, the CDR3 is TGCGCCAGCAGCTTGATGCGGGGGGGCCCCGGGGAGCTGTTTTTT.

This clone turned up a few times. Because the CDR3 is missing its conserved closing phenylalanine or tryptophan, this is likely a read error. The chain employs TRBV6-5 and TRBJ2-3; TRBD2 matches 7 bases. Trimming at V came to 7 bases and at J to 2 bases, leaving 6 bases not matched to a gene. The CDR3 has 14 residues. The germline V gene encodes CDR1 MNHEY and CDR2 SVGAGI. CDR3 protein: CASMKSGATDTQYV. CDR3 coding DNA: TGTGCCAGCATGAAAAGCGGGGCCACAGATACGCAGTATGTT.

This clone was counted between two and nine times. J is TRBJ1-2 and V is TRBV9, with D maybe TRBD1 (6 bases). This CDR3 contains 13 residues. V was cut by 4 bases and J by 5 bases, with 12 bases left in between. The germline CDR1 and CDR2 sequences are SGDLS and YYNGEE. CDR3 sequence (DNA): TGTGCCAGCAGCCCAGGGGATAATTATGGCTACACCTTC. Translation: CASSPGDNYGYTF.

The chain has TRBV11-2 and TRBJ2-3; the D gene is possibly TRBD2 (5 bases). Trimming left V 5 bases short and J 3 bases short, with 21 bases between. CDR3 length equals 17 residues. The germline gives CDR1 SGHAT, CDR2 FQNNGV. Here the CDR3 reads CASSALLGPGGTDTQYF. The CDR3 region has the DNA TGTGCCAGCAGCGCCCTACTAGGGCCCGGCGGGACAGATACGCAGTATTTT.